These 8 T cell receptor beta chains share one sample of origin, sequenced in a study of shared clonotypes between healthy human individuals. Here immunoSEQ multiplex PCR was the method, and the copy in TCRdb shows in-frame clones only, minus some. The table has approximately 2,300,000 clones, about nine tenths seen once. Sequencing input: naive CD4+ T cells from PBMCs. The subset: CD45RA+ positively selected. Receptors originate from a man between 18 and 29 years old in good health. Some clones in this sample may be carry-over from other donors' samples.

This clone was picked up one time. The chain combines TRBV7-9 with TRBJ2-7, with D possibly being TRBD2 (5 bases). Germline CDR1 reads SEHNR; CDR2 reads FQNEAQ (reference sequence). V lost 6 bases and J 5 bases, leaving 17 bases between the germline ends. The CDR3 length is 14 residues. Written as DNA, the CDR3 is TGTGCCAGCAGATTGCCGGGATATCGCAACGAGCAGTACTTC. Protein product: CASRLPGYRNEQYF.

The V and J genes are TRBV11-2 and TRBJ2-7; 11 bases agree with TRBD2. The CDR3 runs 15 residues. Germline V lookup: CDR1 SGHAT, CDR2 FQNNGV. V gave up 3 bases and J gave up 5 bases; unmatched junction bases: 6. The CDR3 coding sequence is TGTGCCAGCAGCTTTACTAGCGGGAGTTCCAACGAGCAGTACTTC. This codes for CASSFTSGSSNEQYF.

On this clone: Other DNA sequences in this specimen translate into the identical CDR3. V gene TRBV28 combines with J gene TRBJ2-6; tentatively, D is TRBD1 (6 bases). This CDR3 has 16 amino acids. The ends were cut back, 8 bases at V and 0 bases at J, with 14 bases in the middle. CDR1 is MDHEN and CDR2 is SYDVKM in the germline V gene. CDR3 sequence: CASSPDRSSGANVLTF. The CDR3 DNA reads as TGTGCCAGCTCGCCGGACAGAAGCTCTGGGGCCAACGTCCTGACTTTC.

This clone came up once. V gene TRBV19 combines with J gene TRBJ2-1; D possibly uses TRBD1 or TRBD2 (5 bases each). The V and J ends lost 1 base and 10 bases respectively, with 20 bases between them. The germline V gene has CDR1 LNHDA and CDR2 SQIVND (reference sequence). The CDR3 runs 16 residues. In nucleotides, the CDR3 is TGTGCCAGTAGTATAGCTCGCCTTACCGGGGCCCCGGAGCAGTTCTTC. Amino acid sequence: CASSIARLTGAPEQFF.

The rearrangement joins TRBV11-2 to TRBJ2-7; D uncertain. Germline loops: CDR1 SGHAT, CDR2 FQNNGV. The CDR3 sequence is 15 residues long. V shed 0 bases and J shed 3 bases, with 12 bases lying between them. The CDR3 spells CASSLEGRNFYEQYF. The CDR3 nucleotides read TGTGCCAGCAGCTTAGAAGGCAGGAATTTCTACGAGCAGTACTTC.

The V call is TRBV6-5, the J call TRBJ1-2; 8 bases align to TRBD1. The CDR3 is made up of 13 amino acids. V was pared by 5 bases and J by 7 bases, with 6 bases of the junction left unmatched. The germline gives CDR1 MNHEY, CDR2 SVGAGI. The CDR3 region is CASSPDRDAGYTF. The CDR3, as DNA: TGTGCCAGCAGTCCGGACAGGGATGCTGGCTACACCTTC.

This clone was observed a single time. J is TRBJ2-5 and V is TRBV6-6; D may be TRBD1 (6 bases). V lost 6 bases and J lost 5, with 19 bases in between. Germline values: CDR1 MNHNY, CDR2 SVGAGI (reference sequence). The CDR3 runs to 15 residues. CDR3 residues: CASRRTGIGSETQYF. As DNA, the CDR3 is TGTGCCAGCAGGCGTACAGGGATTGGGTCGGAGACCCAGTACTTC.

With regard to this clone: A junction end diverges from the germline sequence, so it may reflect a read error. The chain is built from TRBV30 and TRBJ2-5; 14 bases match TRBD2. The germline V gene has CDR1 GTSNPN and CDR2 SVGIG (reference sequence). The CDR3 totals 14 residues. CDR3 DNA: TGTGCCTGGGGGACTAGCGGGAGTTGGGAGACCCGGTACTTC. It translates to CAWGTSGSWETRYF. Looking up the rest from reference TRBV30 and TRBJ2-5 gives the full variable domain: SQTIHQWPATLVQPVGSPLSLECTVEGTSNPNLYWYRQAAGRGLQLLFYSVGIGQISSEVPQNLSASRPQDRQFILSSKKLLLSDSGFYLCAWGTSGSWETRYFGPGTRLLVL.